This TCR beta chain was obtained from a study of blood T cell repertoires in COVID-19. There are 15 residues in the CDR3. Deletions cut 3 bases from V and 3 bases from J, with 14 bases between. CDR1 is SGHAT, CDR2 FQNNGV, per germline. Original methodology: Reference gene primer amplification gave estimated nucleated cell counts. The repertoire was sequenced with immunoSEQ multiplex PCR; TCRdb's copy has only in-frame clones and lacks some. V, J and clone size are those of that table, while D and trimming were read from the DNA. The data contain roughly 130,000 clones, more than 70% of them singletons. Participants were aged about 18 to 90 years, lived in about 26 US areas, and enrolled virtually. Donors were grouped by their self-reported clinical history.

This sequence was found in a man aged 35-49 years with acute COVID-19. J is TRBJ1-2 and V is TRBV11-2, with D perhaps TRBD1 (6 bases). Sequenced sample: PBMCs or T cells enriched from blood (not recorded which). The CDR3 sequence: CASSFPTRGDYGYTF. Written as DNA, the CDR3 is TGTGCCAGCAGCTTCCCCACCAGGGGAGACTATGGCTACACCTTC.